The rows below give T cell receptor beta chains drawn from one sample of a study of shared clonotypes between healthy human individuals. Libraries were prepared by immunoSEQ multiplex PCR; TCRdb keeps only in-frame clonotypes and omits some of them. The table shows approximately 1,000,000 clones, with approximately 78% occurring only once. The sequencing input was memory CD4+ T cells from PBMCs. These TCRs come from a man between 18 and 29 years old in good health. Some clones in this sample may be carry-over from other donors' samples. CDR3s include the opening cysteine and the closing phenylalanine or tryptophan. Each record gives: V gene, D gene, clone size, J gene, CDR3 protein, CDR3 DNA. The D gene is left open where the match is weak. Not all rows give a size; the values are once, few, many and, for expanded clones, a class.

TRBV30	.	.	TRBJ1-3	CAWSVGRSSGNTIYF	TGTGCCTGGAGTGTCGGCAGGTCCTCTGGAAACACCATATATTTT
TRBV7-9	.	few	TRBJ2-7	CASSPDVQYF	TGTGCCAGCAGCCCGGACGTACAATACTTC
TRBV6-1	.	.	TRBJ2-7	CASRLDGLGEQYF	TGTGCCAGCAGACTTGACGGTCTGGGTGAGCAGTACTTC
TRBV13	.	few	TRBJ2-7	CASSPDKSSYEQYF	TGTGCCAGCAGCCCGGACAAATCCTCCTACGAGCAGTACTTC
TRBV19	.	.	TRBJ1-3	CATKLPKSGNTIYF	TGTGCCACCAAGCTTCCTAAATCTGGAAACACCATATATTTT
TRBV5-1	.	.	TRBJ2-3	CASSLGTGGTDTQYF	TGCGCCAGCAGCTTGGGTACCGGTGGTACAGATACGCAGTATTTT
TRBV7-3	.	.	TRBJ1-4	CASSLRPDEKLFF	TGTGCCAGCAGCCTGCGCCCCGATGAAAAACTGTTTTTT
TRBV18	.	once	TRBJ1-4	CASSPRRAPSTNEKLFF	TGTGCCAGCTCACCACGTCGTGCACCTTCAACTAATGAAAAACTGTTTTTT
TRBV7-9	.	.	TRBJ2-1	CASSFGGSGYNEQFF	TGTGCCAGCAGCTTTGGTGGCTCGGGCTACAATGAGCAGTTCTTC
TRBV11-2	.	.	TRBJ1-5	CASSLGTAGGSNQPQHF	TGTGCCAGCAGCTTAGGTACCGCAGGTGGGAGCAATCAGCCCCAGCATTTT
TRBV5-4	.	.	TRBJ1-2	CASSFRQGTYGYTF	TGTGCCAGCAGCTTCAGGCAGGGTACCTATGGCTACACCTTC
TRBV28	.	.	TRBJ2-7	CASSLGLKVREQYF	TGTGCCAGCAGTTTAGGGCTGAAAGTACGGGAGCAGTACTTC
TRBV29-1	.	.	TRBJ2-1	CSVGGTRNNEQFF	TGCAGCGTTGGGGGAACCCGAAACAATGAGCAGTTCTTC
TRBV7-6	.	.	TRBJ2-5	CASSPPLGTQYF	TGTGCCAGCAGCCCCCCCCTCGGCACCCAGTACTTC
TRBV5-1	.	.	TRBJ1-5	CASSLDSASQPQHF	TGCGCCAGCAGCTTGGATTCAGCCAGTCAGCCCCAGCATTTT
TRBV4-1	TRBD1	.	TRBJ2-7	CASRTLWDSSYEQYF	TGCGCCAGCAGAACCCTTTGGGACAGCTCCTACGAGCAGTACTTC
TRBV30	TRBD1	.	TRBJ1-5	CAWSVWGTGGNQPQHF	TGTGCCTGGAGTGTATGGGGGACAGGGGGCAATCAGCCCCAGCATTTT
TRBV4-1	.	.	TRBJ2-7	CASSLIAAGEYEQYF	TGCGCCAGCAGCCTGATCGCGGCAGGGGAGTACGAGCAGTACTTC
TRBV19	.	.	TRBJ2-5	CASGPRYQETQYF	TGTGCCAGTGGACCCAGGTACCAAGAGACCCAGTACTTC
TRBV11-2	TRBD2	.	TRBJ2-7	CASSLGTSGTYEQYF	TGTGCCAGCAGCTTAGGGACTAGCGGGACCTACGAGCAGTACTTC
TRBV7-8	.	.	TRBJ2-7	CASSTSRGESYEQYF	TGTGCCAGCAGCACCTCGCGCGGGGAATCCTACGAGCAGTACTTC
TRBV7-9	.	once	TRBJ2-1	CASSLAARSGNEQFF	TGTGCCAGCAGCTTAGCGGCTAGGAGCGGCAATGAGCAGTTCTTC
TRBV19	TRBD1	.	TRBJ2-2	CASSIGARGRTGELFF	TGTGCCAGTAGTATAGGTGCCAGGGGGCGGACCGGGGAGCTGTTTTTT
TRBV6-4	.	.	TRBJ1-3	CASSAARERGGNTIYF	TGTGCCAGCAGCGCCGCCAGGGAAAGAGGTGGAAACACCATATATTTT
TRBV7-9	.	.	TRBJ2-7	CASSLEGLSYEQYF	TGTGCCAGCAGCTTAGAGGGACTTTCCTACGAGCAGTACTTC
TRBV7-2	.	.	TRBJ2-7	CASSPGRNTYEQYF	TGTGCCAGCAGCCCGGGACGAAATACCTACGAGCAGTACTTC
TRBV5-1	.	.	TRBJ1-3	CASSITGGSGNTIYF	TGCGCCAGCAGCATCACGGGGGGATCTGGAAACACCATATATTTT
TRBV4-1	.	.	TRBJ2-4	CASSQDGWNIQYF	TGCGCCAGCAGCCAAGATGGGTGGAACATTCAGTACTTC
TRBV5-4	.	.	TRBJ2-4	CASSSYKDRGGTKNIQYF	TGTGCCAGCAGCTCATACAAAGACCGGGGTGGAACCAAAAACATTCAGTACTTC
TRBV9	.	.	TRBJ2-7	CASSVGLANSYEQYF	TGTGCCAGCAGCGTAGGTCTAGCGAATTCCTACGAGCAGTACTTC
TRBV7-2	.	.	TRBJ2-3	CASPPPGGTQYF	TGTGCCAGCCCCCCCCCTGGGGGTACGCAGTATTTT
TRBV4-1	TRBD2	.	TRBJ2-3	CASSQDRGRVDTQYF	TGCGCCAGCAGCCAAGATCGGGGGAGGGTAGATACGCAGTATTTT
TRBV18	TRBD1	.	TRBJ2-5	CASSPGTDQDLQETQYF	TGTGCCAGCTCACCGGGGACAGACCAGGACCTTCAAGAGACCCAGTACTTC
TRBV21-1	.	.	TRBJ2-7	CASSKVGSYEQYF	TGTGCCAGCAGCAAAGTGGGTTCCTACGAGCAGTACTTC
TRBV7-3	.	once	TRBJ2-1	CASSSPGVPNNEQFF	TGTGCCAGCAGCTCCCCCGGGGTCCCCAACAATGAGCAGTTCTTC